The clone carrying this T cell receptor beta chain was found many times. From the RT-PCR reads, TCRdb called clonotypes with MiXCR, one entry per CDR3 protein. The data contain tens of thousands of distinct CDR3 sequences, about 5% of them seen just once; the ten biggest clones take up 2.6%. This entry comes from a study of patients and donors after allogeneic stem cell transplantation. The sample comprised blood, either unsorted or a sorted T cell fraction (not recorded which). This sequence originates from a human donor who was either an allogeneic HSCT recipient or a stem cell or donor lymphocyte infusion donor (not recorded which). It is not recorded whose cells these are; they may come from a transplant donor.

The CDR3 here is CSARDPGNTEAFF. The CDR3 DNA follows: TGCAGTGCTAGAGATCCGGGAAACACTGAAGCTTTCTTT. The chain couples TRBV20-1 to TRBJ1-1; D unclear. V lost 0 bases to trimming and J lost 2 bases, with 7 bases between them. Per germline, CDR1 DFQATT and CDR2 SNEGSKA (reference sequence). This CDR3 has 13 residues.